The 32 T cell receptor beta chains below all came from one sample that was sequenced in a study of shared clonotypes between healthy human individuals. Clones were sequenced by immunoSEQ multiplex PCR, and TCRdb holds only the in-frame ones, with some missing. Here the sample spans about a million clones, under 80% being singletons. The sample was memory CD4+ T cells sorted from blood. Subset of the sample: CD45RA-negative fraction. These receptors all come from a man aged 18 to 29 in good health.

V gene TRBV6-6 combines with J gene TRBJ2-2; TRBD2 matches at 10 bases. V lost 6 bases, J lost 4 bases, and 8 bases stayed unmatched. From germline, CDR1 is MNHNY and CDR2 SVGAGI (reference sequence). The CDR3 totals 16 residues. The CDR3 reads CASRTGLARGTGELFF. CDR3 sequence (DNA): TGTGCCAGCAGAACGGGACTAGCGAGAGGCACCGGGGAGCTGTTTTTT.

With regard to this clone: Additional DNA sequences in this sample encode the identical CDR3. The chain links TRBV10-1 to TRBJ1-2, with no clear D. Germline V gene lookup returns CDR1 WNHNN and CDR2 SYGVQD (reference sequence). CDR3 length: 13 residues. V was cut by 0 bases and J by 2 bases, with 4 bases left in between. The CDR3: CASSESGNYGYTF. As DNA, the CDR3 is TGCGCCAGCAGTGAGTCGGGGAACTATGGCTACACCTTC.

The genes are TRBV7-2 and TRBJ2-7; D is perhaps TRBD1 (6 bases). This CDR3 has 14 amino acids. Germline lookup yields CDR1 SGHTA and CDR2 FQGNSA. Trimming pared 2 bases from V and 5 bases from J, leaving 13 bases between. CDR3 amino acids: CASSLNTGFDEQYF. The CDR3 DNA reads as TGTGCCAGCAGCTTAAACACAGGGTTCGACGAGCAGTACTTC.

The chain employs TRBV5-6 and TRBJ1-4; D unresolved. CDR1 is SGHDT, CDR2 YYEEEE, per germline. The CDR3 is 12 amino acids. Trimming shortened V by 6 bases and J by 5 bases, and 8 bases separated the two germline ends. CDR3 amino acids: CASTVQNEKLFF. In DNA form, the CDR3 reads TGTGCCAGCACTGTCCAGAATGAAAAACTGTTTTTT.

The gene calls are TRBV7-9 and TRBJ2-7; D is ambiguous. The germline V gene encodes CDR1 SEHNR and CDR2 FQNEAQ (reference sequence). CDR3 size: 14 residues. V dropped 5 bases and J dropped 5 bases, with 16 bases sitting between them. CDR3 protein: CASSPAASSHEQYF. CDR3 bases: TGTGCCAGCAGCCCCGCGGCGAGTAGCCACGAGCAGTACTTC.

The chain combines TRBV6-1 with TRBJ1-5; no clear D gene. CDR1 and CDR2 (germline): MNHNS, SASEGT. V gave up 5 bases and J gave up 1 base, with 9 bases separating them. This CDR3 region has 14 residues. In DNA, the CDR3 is TGTGCCAGCAGTAACGGGTGGAGCAATCAGCCCCAGCATTTT. Amino acid sequence: CASSNGWSNQPQHF.

The V call is TRBV6-1, the J call TRBJ1-6; a weak D match, TRBD1 (6 bases). Germline V gene data show CDR1 as MNHNS and CDR2 as SASEGT. V was shortened by 11 bases and J by 5 bases, with 16 bases between the two germline ends. This CDR3 is built from 14 residues. CDR3 in DNA: TGTGCCGTCCGGGGGGCTCTCAATAATTCACCCCTCCACTTT. Protein sequence: CAVRGALNNSPLHF.

The gene calls are TRBV5-5 and TRBJ2-7; no reliable D call. V lost 0 bases, J lost 1 base, and 14 bases lay in between. The CDR3 totals 16 residues. Germline CDR1 and CDR2: SGHKS and YYEKEE (reference sequence). This CDR3 reads CASSLALGMRSYEQYF. The CDR3 DNA sequence: TGTGCCAGCAGCTTGGCCCTAGGGATGAGGTCCTACGAGCAGTACTTC.

The V call is TRBV5-1, the J call TRBJ2-6; tentatively, D is TRBD1 (6 bases). CDR1 SGHRS and CDR2 YFSETQ come from the germline V gene. V lost 1 base to trimming and J lost 0 bases, with 11 bases between them. The CDR3 runs 17 residues. The CDR3 DNA sequence: TGCGCCAGCAGCTTGTATGACAGGACCTCTGGGGCCAACGTCCTGACTTTC. It encodes CASSLYDRTSGANVLTF.

The V and J genes are TRBV29-1 and TRBJ1-2; 9 bases are shared with TRBD1. The V and J ends lost 4 bases and 4 bases, in that order; junction bases with no gene match: 10. The CDR3 runs to 15 residues. Germline CDR1 reads SQVTM; CDR2 reads ANQGSEA. CDR3: CSVASGTGTFYGYTF. In nucleotides, the CDR3 is TGCAGCGTTGCATCCGGGACAGGGACGTTCTATGGCTACACCTTC.

CDR3 in DNA: TGTGCCAGCAGCTTCAGCAGGGCGGGAGGCTACACCTTC. Residues: CASSFSRAGGYTF. This chain connects TRBV11-1 to TRBJ1-2; perhaps TRBD1 as D (5 bases). Deletions cut 3 bases from V and 8 bases from J, with 13 bases between. CDR1 SGHAT and CDR2 FQDESV come from the germline V gene (reference sequence). The CDR3 has 13 residues.

Notes on this clone: This specimen includes other DNA sequences encoding the same CDR3. The rearrangement links TRBV30 to TRBJ2-3; D is unresolved. The CDR3 is 11 amino acids. Germline V gives CDR1 GTSNPN, CDR2 SVGIG (reference sequence). Trimming cost V 1 base and J 2 bases, with 1 base left between them. Written as DNA, the CDR3 is TGTGCCTGGAGTGACACAGATACGCAGTATTTT. This encodes CAWSDTDTQYF.

This chain links TRBV6-6 with TRBJ2-7; 14 bases fit TRBD2. CDR1 and CDR2 from the germline V gene are MNHNY and SVGAGI (reference sequence). There are 14 residues in the CDR3. Losses at the gene ends were 7 bases for V and 4 bases for J; bases not matched to a gene: 3. The CDR3 loop is CASMTSGRGYEQYF. CDR3 nucleotides: TGTGCCAGCATGACTAGCGGGAGGGGATACGAGCAGTACTTC.

The V gene is TRBV6-6, the J gene TRBJ1-6; 8 bases fit TRBD1. Germline assignment: CDR1 MNHNY and CDR2 SVGAGI (reference sequence). This CDR3 region has 13 residues. The V segment lost 4 bases and the J segment 13 bases; nucleotides outside the gene matches: 6. CDR3 loop: CASSSKTGAPLHF. CDR3 DNA: TGTGCCAGCAGTTCCAAGACAGGGGCCCCCCTCCACTTT.

Concerning this clone: Within the sample, other DNA sequences also encode this same CDR3. This rearrangement joins TRBV7-9 to TRBJ1-1, with no clear D. Trimming cost V 3 bases and J 0 bases, with 2 bases left between them. CDR1 is SEHNR, CDR2 FQNEAQ, per germline (reference sequence). The CDR3 spans 12 residues. CDR3 residues: CASSFVNTEAFF. For the CDR3, the DNA is TGTGCCAGCAGCTTCGTGAACACTGAAGCTTTCTTT.

The chain has TRBV28 and TRBJ1-1; TRBD1 agrees at 10 bases. This CDR3 contains 12 residues. J gave up 8 bases and V 5 bases, and 2 bases lay outside the gene matches. The germline CDR1 and CDR2 sequences are MDHEN and SYDVKM. The CDR3 region has the DNA TGTGCCAGCAGTGACAGGGGGCGGGAAGCTTTCTTT. This codes for CASSDRGREAFF.

The chain has TRBV7-9 and TRBJ2-4; D might be TRBD1 or TRBD2, each matching 5 bases. CDR3 size: 16 residues. From germline, CDR1 is SEHNR and CDR2 FQNEAQ (reference sequence). The V gene lost 2 bases and the J gene lost 0 bases, with 11 bases spanning the gap. CDR3 sequence reads: CASSLTPGTAKNIQYF. CDR3 DNA sequence: TGTGCCAGCAGCTTAACCCCAGGGACAGCCAAAAACATTCAGTACTTC.

This clone appeared once. V and J are TRBV6-5 and TRBJ2-5; TRBD2 agrees at 7 bases. CDR1 is MNHEY, CDR2 SVGAGI, per germline. The CDR3 has 14 amino acids. V was clipped by 4 bases and J by 4 bases; unmatched bases: 6. The CDR3 reads CASSSSSGRETQYF. Here the CDR3 DNA reads TGTGCCAGCAGTTCCTCTAGCGGCCGAGAGACCCAGTACTTC.

A note on this clone: Other DNA variants within this sample encode the same CDR3. V gene TRBV5-1 combines with J gene TRBJ1-1, with D possibly TRBD1 on 6 matching bases. The V end was cut by 0 bases, the J end by 1 base, with 7 bases between. The CDR3 is 14 residues long. Germline assignment: CDR1 SGHRS and CDR2 YFSETQ. DNA of the CDR3: TGCGCCAGCAGCTTGGGGGGGCAGAACACTGAAGCTTTCTTT. Translating gives CASSLGGQNTEAFF.

The rearrangement joins TRBV18 to TRBJ1-1; possibly TRBD1 for D (5 bases). In germline, CDR1 is KGHSH, CDR2 LQKENI. Deletions cut 5 bases from V and 3 bases from J, with 16 bases between. The CDR3 runs to 15 residues. DNA for the CDR3: TGTGCCAGCTCATCTCAAAAGGGGCCGGACACTGAAGCTTTCTTT. Its translation: CASSSQKGPDTEAFF.

This chain joins TRBV29-1 and TRBJ1-4; D unresolved. CDR3 length: 12 amino acids. CDR1 and CDR2 (germline): SQVTM, ANQGSEA. V lost 6 bases, J lost 3 bases, and 8 bases lay in between. CDR3 protein: CSVLRPNEKLFF. CDR3 nucleotides: TGCAGCGTCCTGCGGCCTAATGAAAAACTGTTTTTT.

With regard to this clone: At the DNA level, this CDR3 is encoded by other sequences in the same sample as well. V gene TRBV7-2 combines with J gene TRBJ1-2; D uncertain. Germline V gene data show CDR1 as SGHTA and CDR2 as FQGNSA. Trimming took off 4 bases at V and 0 bases at J, with 0 bases between the two ends. This CDR3 is 11 amino acids long. The CDR3 reads CASSSNYGYTF. In DNA, the CDR3 is TGTGCCAGCAGCTCTAACTATGGCTACACCTTC.

This clone has a count of ten or more. The chain employs TRBV6-1 and TRBJ1-3, with 9 bases matching TRBD1. CDR1 and CDR2 from the germline V gene are MNHNS and SASEGT. This CDR3 comprises 15 residues. Losses at the gene ends were 4 bases for V and 6 bases for J; bases not matched to a gene: 7. The CDR3, as DNA: TGTGCCAGCAGTGTTGGGGGACAGGGTGCAAACACCATATATTTT. Its protein is CASSVGGQGANTIYF.

This chain connects TRBV19 to TRBJ1-5, with D hard to call. The V and J ends lost 3 bases and 3 bases respectively, with 18 bases between them. CDR1 and CDR2 (germline): LNHDA, SQIVND (reference sequence). The CDR3 consists of 17 residues. In nucleotides, the CDR3 is TGTGCCAGTAGTATTCAGCAGCCCGGGGAGGTCAATCAGCCCCAGCATTTT. This translates into CASSIQQPGEVNQPQHF.

Points on this clone: This same CDR3 is encoded by further DNA sequences in the sample. The chain combines TRBV6-1 with TRBJ1-1; D possibly corresponds to TRBD1 (6 bases). CDR3 length equals 14 residues. Per the germline V gene, CDR1 is MNHNS and CDR2 is SASEGT. Trimming stripped 4 bases from V and 1 base from J, with 10 bases between. DNA of the CDR3: TGTGCCAGCAGTGCACAAGGGGGGAACACTGAAGCTTTCTTT. Protein: CASSAQGGNTEAFF.

This clone showed up just once. This rearrangement joins TRBV7-2 to TRBJ1-5; D is perhaps TRBD1 (6 bases). The length of the CDR3 is 16 residues. Trimming took off 4 bases at V and 10 bases at J, with 23 bases between the two ends. Germline CDR1 SGHTA, CDR2 FQGNSA. This CDR3 reads CASSSISYRALGPQHF. The CDR3 bases are TGTGCCAGCAGCTCGATATCGTACAGGGCTTTGGGCCCCCAGCATTTT.

V usage is TRBV7-2 and J usage is TRBJ2-7; D ambiguous. The ends were cut back, 0 bases at V and 1 base at J, with 10 bases in the middle. The length of the CDR3 is 15 residues. Germline V gene sequence: CDR1 SGHTA, CDR2 FQGNSA. The CDR3 protein is CASSLALGLSYEQYF. CDR3 DNA sequence: TGTGCCAGCAGCTTAGCGCTAGGGCTATCCTACGAGCAGTACTTC. The whole variable domain, remainder taken from reference TRBV7-2 and TRBJ2-7, is GAGVSQSPSNKVTEKGKDVELRCDPISGHTALYWYRQSLGQGLEFLIYFQGNSAPDKSGLPSDRFSAERTGGSVSTLTIQRTQQEDSAVYLCASSLALGLSYEQYFGPGTRLTVT.

The chain couples TRBV13 to TRBJ2-5; TRBD1 matches at 7 bases. The length of the CDR3 is 14 residues. The V segment lost 5 bases and the J segment 3 bases; nucleotides outside the gene matches: 6. Germline-derived CDR1 and CDR2 are PRHDT and FYEKMQ (reference sequence). CDR3: CASSPTGREETQYF. The CDR3 DNA is TGTGCCAGCAGCCCGACAGGGCGCGAAGAGACCCAGTACTTC.

This clone has only one observation. The rearrangement uses TRBV30 and TRBJ2-3, with TRBD2 matching 11 bases. The CDR3 loop spans 15 amino acids. Per germline, CDR1 GTSNPN and CDR2 SVGIG (reference sequence). The V and J ends lost 1 base and 5 bases, in that order; junction bases with no gene match: 5. The CDR3 loop is CAWSGGLAAKDTQYF. CDR3 coding DNA: TGTGCCTGGAGTGGGGGACTAGCGGCGAAAGATACGCAGTATTTT.

The gene calls are TRBV5-8 and TRBJ1-5, with 10 positions matching TRBD1. The CDR3 has 16 amino acids. Germline CDR1 is SGHTS and CDR2 is YDEGEE. J was trimmed by 6 bases and V by 5 bases; bases with no gene match: 11. In DNA, the CDR3 is TGTGCCAGCAGAGAAAGACAGGGGGCTTCGGGTCAGCCCCAGCATTTT. It translates to CASRERQGASGQPQHF. Drawing the rest from reference TRBV5-8 and TRBJ1-5, the complete variable domain is EAGVTQSPTHLIKTRGQQATLRCSPISGHTSVYWYQQALGLGLQFLLWYDEGEERNRGNFPPRFSGRQFPNYSSELNVNALELEDSALYLCASRERQGASGQPQHFGDGTRLSIL.

This clone has a handful of counts. The chain uses TRBV6-1 and TRBJ1-6; 9 bases match TRBD1. The V segment lost 4 bases and the J segment 13 bases; nucleotides outside the gene matches: 5. The CDR3 length is 13 residues. Germline assignment: CDR1 MNHNS and CDR2 SASEGT. The CDR3 protein is CASSVHDRGPLHF. CDR3 nucleotide sequence: TGTGCCAGCAGTGTCCATGACAGGGGGCCCCTCCACTTT.

This chain links TRBV20-1 with TRBJ2-7; D perhaps matches TRBD1 (5 bases). The CDR3 is 11 amino acids. Germline values: CDR1 DFQATT, CDR2 SNEGSKA (reference sequence). The V gene lost 5 bases and the J gene lost 6 bases, with 11 bases spanning the gap. This CDR3 is CSALTVSEQYF. The CDR3 region has the DNA TGCAGTGCTTTGACAGTCTCCGAGCAGTACTTC.